These T cell receptor beta chains were read from a single sample in a study of T cells in Graves' hyperthyroidism and ophthalmopathy. One entry per CDR3 protein results from TCRdb running MiXCR on the multiplex PCR reads. The sample lists a few hundred thousand distinct CDR3 sequences, over 35% occurring once. Sequences were obtained from peripheral blood or thyroid tissue (not recorded which). Receptors originate from an adult woman with Graves' disease, either hyperthyroidism or ophthalmopathy (not recorded which). CDR3s include the opening cysteine and the closing phenylalanine or tryptophan. Each record gives: V gene, J gene, D gene, clone size, CDR3 protein, CDR3 DNA. D genes are given only for firm matches. Size values are once, few and many counts, or a class for expanded clones, and some rows have none.

>TRBV10-3|TRBJ1-2|TRBD1|many
CAISDGTGYYNTF
TGTGCCATCAGTGACGGGACAGGGTATTATAACACCTTC
>TRBV29-1|TRBJ2-5|NA|many
CSAAGAGETQYF
TGCAGCGCGGCAGGGGCGGGAGAGACCCAGTACTTC
>TRBV3-1|TRBJ2-7|NA|few
CASSQDDRFGEQYF
TGTGCCAGCAGCCAAGACGACAGGTTCGGCGAGCAGTACTTC
>TRBV20-1|TRBJ2-7|NA|NA
CSATDDYEQYF
TGCAGTGCTACCGACGATTACGAGCAGTACTTC
>TRBV7-3|TRBJ1-6|NA|NA
CASSRRVNSPLHF
TGTGCCAGCAGCCGCAGGGTTAATTCACCCCTCCACTTT
>TRBV2|TRBJ1-2|TRBD1|NA
CASRTGSGYTF
TGTGCCAGCCGGACAGGGTCTGGCTACACCTTC
>TRBV5-1|TRBJ2-5|NA|NA
CASSPRTPQETQYF
TGCGCCAGCAGCCCGCGGACACCCCAAGAGACCCAGTACTTC
>TRBV5-1|TRBJ1-1|NA|many
CASSRGGQEGTEAFF
TGCGCCAGCAGCCGCGGGGGGCAAGAGGGCACTGAAGCTTTCTTT
>TRBV7-9|TRBJ1-1|NA|NA
CASSRLDNTEAFF
TGTGCCAGCAGTCGCCTAGATAACACTGAAGCTTTCTTT
>TRBV12-3/TRBV12-4|TRBJ1-6|NA|few
CASSPAGHNSPLHF
TGTGCCAGCAGTCCCGCGGGACACAATTCACCCCTCCACTTT
>TRBV15|TRBJ2-7|TRBD2|NA
CATSRAASGSYEQYF
TGTGCCACCAGCAGAGCGGCTAGCGGTTCCTACGAGCAGTACTTC
>TRBV6-1|TRBJ1-3|NA|NA
CASGEAGKPSGNTIYF
TGTGCCAGCGGGGAGGCCGGGAAACCCTCTGGAAACACCATATATTTT
>TRBV5-1|TRBJ2-2|NA|NA
CASSPRTSTGELFF
TGCGCCAGCAGCCCACGGACAAGTACCGGGGAGCTGTTTTTT
>TRBV20-1|TRBJ1-2|TRBD1|many
CSASDLISGTGYGYTF
TGCAGTGCTAGTGACCTGATTTCCGGGACAGGCTATGGCTACACCTTC
>TRBV15|TRBJ1-5|NA|many
CATGLSNQPQHF
TGTGCCACCGGATTAAGCAATCAGCCCCAGCATTTT
>TRBV19|TRBJ1-5|NA|NA
CASRVAAGNTGEPQHF
TGTGCCAGTAGAGTGGCAGCGGGTAACACCGGGGAGCCCCAGCATTTT
>TRBV3-1|TRBJ2-7|NA|NA
CASSQDATTLYEQYF
TGTGCCAGCAGCCAAGATGCGACTACTCTCTACGAGCAGTACTTC
>TRBV14|TRBJ1-1|NA|NA
CASSQGWSMDLNTEAFF
TGTGCCAGCAGCCAAGGTTGGTCAATGGACTTGAACACTGAAGCTTTCTTT
>TRBV30|TRBJ2-7|TRBD2|NA
CAWSELAGGPVF
TGTGCCTGGAGTGAACTAGCGGGAGGGCCTGTCTTC
>TRBV14|TRBJ2-2|TRBD2|many
CASSQPGTSSTGELFF
TGTGCCAGCAGCCAACCAGGGACTAGCTCCACCGGGGAGCTGTTTTTT
>TRBV24-1|TRBJ2-5|TRBD1|NA
CATSDPGQGAKETQYF
TGTGCCACCAGTGACCCTGGACAGGGGGCGAAAGAGACCCAGTACTTC
>TRBV29-1|TRBJ1-1|NA|many
CSVQRKNTEAFF
TGCAGCGTTCAACGGAAGAACACTGAAGCTTTCTTT
>TRBV9|TRBJ2-5|NA|NA
CASNPRRTETQYF
TGTGCCAGCAATCCCCGGAGGACAGAGACCCAGTACTTC
>TRBV9|TRBJ1-1|NA|NA
CASSTDSKRNTEAFF
TGTGCCAGCAGCACTGACAGTAAAAGGAACACTGAAGCTTTCTTT
>TRBV29-1|TRBJ2-5|TRBD2|NA
CSIKASGQETQYF
TGCAGCATCAAGGCTAGCGGACAAGAGACCCAGTACTTC
>TRBV5-1|TRBJ1-1|NA|NA
CASRTGQSNTEAFF
TGCGCCAGCCGGACGGGACAAAGTAACACTGAAGCTTTCTTT
>TRBV10-3|TRBJ1-4|NA|NA
CASSTSSWSADNEKLFF
TGTGCCAGCAGCACAAGCTCTTGGTCGGCAGATAATGAAAAACTGTTTTTT
>TRBV15|TRBJ2-2|NA|few
CATSGDTSNTGELFF
TGTGCCACCAGCGGGGACACCTCGAACACCGGGGAGCTGTTTTTT
>TRBV10-3|TRBJ2-7|NA|many
CAISAAGRHVQYF
TGTGCCATCAGTGCGGCAGGCCGGCATGTGCAGTACTTC
>TRBV9|TRBJ1-6|TRBD1|NA
CASSVDEGAGSPLHF
TGTGCCAGCAGCGTAGACGAGGGGGCAGGATCACCCCTCCACTTT
>TRBV12-3/TRBV12-4|TRBJ1-1|NA|many
CASARLDGNTEAFF
TGTGCCAGCGCGCGACTGGACGGAAACACTGAAGCTTTCTTT
>TRBV5-1|TRBJ2-2|TRBD2|few
CASSPITSGVITGELFF
TGTGCCAGCAGCCCGATAACTAGCGGGGTAATCACCGGGGAGCTGTTTTTT
>TRBV9|TRBJ2-2|NA|NA
CASSFDWGSGELFF
TGTGCCAGCAGCTTCGATTGGGGTTCCGGGGAGCTGTTTTTT
>TRBV10-3|TRBJ2-2|TRBD1|NA
CAISYRGLAGELFF
TGTGCCATCAGTTACAGGGGGTTAGCCGGGGAGCTGTTTTTT
>TRBV2|TRBJ1-5|TRBD1|many
CASSWTGKVPDQPQHF
TGTGCCAGCAGCTGGACAGGAAAGGTCCCCGATCAGCCCCAGCATTTT
>TRBV7-2|TRBJ1-2|NA|NA
CASSLVGLGYTF
TGTGCCAGCAGCTTAGTTGGGTTAGGCTACACCTTC
>TRBV7-9|TRBJ1-2|NA|many
CASNLRERDSVGYTF
TGTGCCAGCAACCTCAGGGAGCGCGATTCGGTCGGCTACACCTTC
>TRBV7-9|TRBJ2-7|TRBD2|NA
CASSSDGGAADEQYF
TGTGCCAGCAGCTCTGACGGGGGGGCTGCGGACGAGCAGTACTTC
>TRBV7-2|TRBJ2-5|TRBD2|NA
CASSWGLADVGTQYF
TGTGCCAGCAGCTGGGGACTAGCGGACGTTGGGACCCAGTACTTC
>TRBV29-1|TRBJ2-2|TRBD1|many
CSVVIGQANTGELFF
TGCAGCGTTGTTATAGGACAGGCGAACACCGGGGAGCTGTTTTTT
>TRBV7-3|TRBJ2-5|TRBD1|NA
CASSEVGQGEQYF
TGTGCCAGCAGCGAAGTCGGACAGGGGGAGCAGTACTTC